This TCR beta chain was sequenced for a study of CD8+ T cells in alopecia areata. Study conclusions and caveats: TCR sharing was clearer in mice than between patients, perhaps partly owing to patient HLA diversity.

Reverse transcribed after extraction, RNA yielded cDNA as the sequencing template. Profiled with immunoSEQ multiplex PCR; TCRdb holds only in-frame clones, not every one. The sample has about 5,900 clones, 60% seen once; the top ten hold roughly an eighth. The CDR3 contains 15 residues. In germline, CDR1 is MNHNS, CDR2 SASEGT. V lost 5 bases and J 5 bases, leaving 18 bases between the germline ends. In this sample, this clone turned up a few times. Antigen specificity is unknown. Alopecia areata patients had lesional scalp punch biopsies and peripheral blood taken from them. The source material was skin. This TCR derives from a human donor with alopecia areata. The chain employs TRBV6-1 and TRBJ1-1, with D unresolved. The CDR3 DNA reads as TGTGCCAGCAGTACCGTTATACCGTCGGGTACTGAAGCTTTCTTT. Translated: CASSTVIPSGTEAFF.